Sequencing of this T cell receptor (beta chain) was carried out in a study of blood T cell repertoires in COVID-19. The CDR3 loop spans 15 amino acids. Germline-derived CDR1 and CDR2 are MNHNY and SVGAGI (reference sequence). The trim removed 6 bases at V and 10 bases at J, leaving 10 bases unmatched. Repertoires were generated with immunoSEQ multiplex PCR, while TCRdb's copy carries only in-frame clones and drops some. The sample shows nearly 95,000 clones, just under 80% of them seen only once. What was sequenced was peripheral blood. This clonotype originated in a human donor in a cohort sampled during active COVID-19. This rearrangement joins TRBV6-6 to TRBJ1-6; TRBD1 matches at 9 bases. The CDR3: CASRLTGTGWSPLHF. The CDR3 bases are TGTGCCAGCAGACTAACCGGGACAGGGTGGTCACCCCTCCACTTT.